Sequencing of this TCR beta chain was carried out in a study of T cells in Graves' hyperthyroidism and ophthalmopathy. Study results and caveats: Blood also held most thyroid clonotypes expanded beyond 0.001.

RNA transcripts were the template for amplifying TCR beta CDR3 regions. The TCR CDR3 was amplified in a first-round RT-PCR using the HTBI primer set. TCRdb used MiXCR to reprocess the multiplex PCR reads, holding one entry per CDR3 protein. The table shows fewer than 650,000 distinct CDR3 sequences, with 11% to 15% occurring only once. Note on this clonotype: What it binds is not known.

Out of 10 ml of fresh peripheral blood came the PBMCs. The CDR3 is made up of 14 amino acids. The germline CDR1 and CDR2 sequences are MNHEY and SMNVEV (reference sequence). V lost 1 base to trimming and J lost 9 bases, with 10 bases between them. The receptor's source is a woman in her forties with Graves' hyperthyroidism. The sample consisted of blood. The genes are TRBV27 and TRBJ1-6; D unclear. CDR3 loop: CASSLWGSSSPLHF. In DNA, the CDR3 is TGTGCCAGCAGTTTATGGGGTTCTAGTTCACCCCTCCACTTT.